The sequence of this T cell receptor beta chain was determined in a study of shared clonotypes between healthy human individuals. In germline, CDR1 is SGDLS, CDR2 YYNGEE. The V end was cut by 5 bases, the J end by 1 base, with 9 bases between. The CDR3 totals 14 residues. Study results and limitations: Sequencing of the sorted subsets was shown by rarefaction to be incomplete despite large depth.

Sorted-subset replicate PCR reactions contained 150 to 200 ng DNA, corresponding to some 29,000 T cell genomes. This table comes from immunoSEQ multiplex PCR, and its TCRdb copy is limited to in-frame clones, with some not included. The sample carries 2,500,000 or so clones, approximately 94% recorded once. Remarks on this clone: Its antigen is unidentified.

The V call is TRBV9, the J call TRBJ2-2, with D unclear. Sequencing used naive CD4+ T cells sorted from blood. Subset in this sample: CD45RA+ positively selected. The clonotype was recovered from a man younger than 30 in good health. Here the CDR3 reads CASRRLGNTGELFF. CDR3 bases: TGTGCCAGCAGGAGACTTGGGAACACCGGGGAGCTGTTTTTT.